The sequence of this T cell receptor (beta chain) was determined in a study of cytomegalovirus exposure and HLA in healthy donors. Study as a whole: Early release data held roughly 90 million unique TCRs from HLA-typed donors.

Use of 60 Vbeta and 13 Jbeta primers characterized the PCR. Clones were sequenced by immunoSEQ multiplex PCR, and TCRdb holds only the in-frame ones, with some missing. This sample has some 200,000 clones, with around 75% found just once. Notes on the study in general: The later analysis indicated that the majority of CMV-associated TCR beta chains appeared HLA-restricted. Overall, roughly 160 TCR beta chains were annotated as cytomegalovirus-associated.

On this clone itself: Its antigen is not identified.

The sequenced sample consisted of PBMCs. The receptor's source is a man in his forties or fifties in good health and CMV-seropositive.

The CDR3 reads CASSRDRTGEAFF. The CDR3 region has the DNA TGTGCCAGCAGTCGGGACAGGACAGGGGAAGCTTTCTTT. The chain combines TRBV7-2 with TRBJ1-1, with 8 bases aligning to TRBD1. This CDR3 spans 13 amino acids. The trim removed 6 bases at V and 8 bases at J, leaving 8 bases unmatched. Germline V gene lookup returns CDR1 SGHTA and CDR2 FQGNSA.